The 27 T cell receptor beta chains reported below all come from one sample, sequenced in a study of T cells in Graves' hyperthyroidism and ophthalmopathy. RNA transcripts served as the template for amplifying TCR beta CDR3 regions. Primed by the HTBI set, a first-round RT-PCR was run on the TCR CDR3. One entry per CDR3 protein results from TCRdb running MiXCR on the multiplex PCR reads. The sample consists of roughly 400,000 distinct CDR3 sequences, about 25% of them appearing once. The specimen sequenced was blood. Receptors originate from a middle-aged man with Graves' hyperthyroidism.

The CDR3 DNA sequence: TGTGCCAGCAGCATGCCGGGAGGGCTCTACACCGGGGAGCTGTTTTTT. Amino acid sequence: CASSMPGGLYTGELFF. The chain has TRBV6-1 and TRBJ2-2; 8 bases match TRBD2. The CDR3 length is 16 residues. Germline CDR1 reads MNHNS; CDR2 reads SASEGT. The ends lost 6 bases at V and 3 bases at J; junction bases unmatched: 9.

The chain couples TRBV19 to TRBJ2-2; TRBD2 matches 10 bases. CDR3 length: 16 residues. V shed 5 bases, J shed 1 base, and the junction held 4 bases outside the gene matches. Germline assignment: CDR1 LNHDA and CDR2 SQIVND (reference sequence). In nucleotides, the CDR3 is TGTGCCAGTAGTCCACGGACTAGCGGGAACACCGGGGAGCTGTTTTTT. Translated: CASSPRTSGNTGELFF.

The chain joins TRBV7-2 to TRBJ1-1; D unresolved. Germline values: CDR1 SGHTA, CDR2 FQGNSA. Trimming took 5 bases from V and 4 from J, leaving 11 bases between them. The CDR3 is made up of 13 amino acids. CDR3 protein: CASSRSPFTEAFF. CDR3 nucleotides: TGTGCCAGCAGCCGCAGCCCTTTCACTGAAGCTTTCTTT. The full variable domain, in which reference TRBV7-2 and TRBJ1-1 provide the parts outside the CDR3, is GAGVSQSPSNKVTEKGKDVELRCDPISGHTALYWYRQSLGQGLEFLIYFQGNSAPDKSGLPSDRFSAERTGGSVSTLTIQRTQQEDSAVYLCASSRSPFTEAFFGQGTRLTVV.

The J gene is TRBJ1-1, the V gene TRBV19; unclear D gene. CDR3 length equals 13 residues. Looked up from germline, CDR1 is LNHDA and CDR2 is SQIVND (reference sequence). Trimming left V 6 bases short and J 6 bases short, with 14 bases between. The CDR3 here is CASRRPAIAEAFF. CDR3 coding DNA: TGTGCCAGTAGACGCCCGGCGATTGCTGAAGCTTTCTTT.

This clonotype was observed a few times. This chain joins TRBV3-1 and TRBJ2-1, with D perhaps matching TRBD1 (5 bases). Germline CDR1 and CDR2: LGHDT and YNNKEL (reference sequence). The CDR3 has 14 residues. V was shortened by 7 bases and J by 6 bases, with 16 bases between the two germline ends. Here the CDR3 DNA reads TGTGCCAGCAAAGGGGTCTATGCCTGCAATGAGCAGTTCTTC. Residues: CASKGVYACNEQFF.

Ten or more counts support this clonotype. The chain's CDR3 is CASSLPGDYNEQFF. The CDR3, as DNA: TGTGCCAGCAGCTTACCGGGGGACTACAATGAGCAGTTCTTC. The chain joins TRBV7-3 to TRBJ2-1, with a tentative D call TRBD2 (6 bases). Trimming removed 2 bases at V and 3 bases at J, with 8 bases between. This CDR3 has 14 amino acids. Germline CDR1 is SGHTA and CDR2 is FQGTGA. Variable domain in full (rest from reference TRBV7-3 and TRBJ2-1): GAGVSQTPSNKVTEKGKYVELRCDPISGHTALYWYRQSLGQGPEFLIYFQGTGAADDSGLPNDRFFAVRPEGSVSTLKIQRTERGDSAVYLCASSLPGDYNEQFFGPGTRLTVL.

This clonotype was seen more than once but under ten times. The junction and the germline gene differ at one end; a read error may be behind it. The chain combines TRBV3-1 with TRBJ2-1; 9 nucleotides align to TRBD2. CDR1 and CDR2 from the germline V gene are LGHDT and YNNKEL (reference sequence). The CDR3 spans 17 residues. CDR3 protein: CASSQDLSGSLYNEQFF. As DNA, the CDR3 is TGCGCCAGCAGCCAAGATCTTAGCGGGAGCCTCTACAATGAGCAGTTCTTC.

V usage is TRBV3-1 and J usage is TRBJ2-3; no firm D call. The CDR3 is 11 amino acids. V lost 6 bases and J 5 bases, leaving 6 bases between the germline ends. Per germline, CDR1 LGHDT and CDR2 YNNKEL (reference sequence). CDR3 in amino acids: CASRRKDTQYF. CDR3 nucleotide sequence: TGTGCCAGCAGGCGAAAAGATACGCAGTATTTT.

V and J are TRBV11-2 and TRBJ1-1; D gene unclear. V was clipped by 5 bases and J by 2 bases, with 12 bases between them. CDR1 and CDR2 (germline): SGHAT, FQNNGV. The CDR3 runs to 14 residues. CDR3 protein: CASSTTGRNTEAFF. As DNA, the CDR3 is TGTGCCAGCAGCACCACCGGGCGAAACACTGAAGCTTTCTTT.

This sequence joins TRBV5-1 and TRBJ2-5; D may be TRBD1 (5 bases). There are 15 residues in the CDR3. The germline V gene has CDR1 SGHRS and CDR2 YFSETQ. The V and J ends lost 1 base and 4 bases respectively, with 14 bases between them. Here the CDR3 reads CASSLQTDVGETQYF. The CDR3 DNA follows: TGCGCCAGCAGCTTGCAGACAGACGTCGGAGAGACCCAGTACTTC.

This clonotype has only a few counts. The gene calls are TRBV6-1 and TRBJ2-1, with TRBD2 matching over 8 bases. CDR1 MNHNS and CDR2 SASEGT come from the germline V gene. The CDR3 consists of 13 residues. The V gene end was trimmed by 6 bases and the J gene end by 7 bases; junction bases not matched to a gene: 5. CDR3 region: CASSHGRANEQFF. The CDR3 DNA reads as TGTGCCAGCAGCCACGGGAGGGCGAATGAGCAGTTCTTC.

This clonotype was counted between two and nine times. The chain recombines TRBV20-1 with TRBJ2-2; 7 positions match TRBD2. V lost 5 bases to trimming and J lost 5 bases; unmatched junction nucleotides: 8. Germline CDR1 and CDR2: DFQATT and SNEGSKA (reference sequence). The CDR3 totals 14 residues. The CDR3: CSAPRGRGTGELFF. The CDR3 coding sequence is TGCAGTGCTCCCCGAGGGAGGGGAACCGGGGAGCTGTTTTTT.

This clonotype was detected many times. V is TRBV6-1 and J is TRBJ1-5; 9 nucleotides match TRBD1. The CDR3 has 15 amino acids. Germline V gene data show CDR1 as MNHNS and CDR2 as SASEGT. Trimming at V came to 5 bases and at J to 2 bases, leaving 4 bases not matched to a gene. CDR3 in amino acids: CASSPDRGGNQPQHF. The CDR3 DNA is TGTGCCAGCAGTCCGGACAGGGGAGGCAATCAGCCCCAGCATTTT.

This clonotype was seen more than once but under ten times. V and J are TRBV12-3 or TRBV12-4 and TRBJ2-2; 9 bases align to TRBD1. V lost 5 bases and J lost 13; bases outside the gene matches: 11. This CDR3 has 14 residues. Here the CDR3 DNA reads TGTGCCAGCAGTCCCGGGACAGGGCGATTGGGGCTGTTTTTT. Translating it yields CASSPGTGRLGLFF.

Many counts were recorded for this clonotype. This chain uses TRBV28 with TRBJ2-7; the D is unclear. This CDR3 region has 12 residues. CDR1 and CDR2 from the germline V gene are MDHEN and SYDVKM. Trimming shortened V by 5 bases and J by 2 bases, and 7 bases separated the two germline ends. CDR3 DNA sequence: TGTGCCAGCAGTACACGTACCTACGAGCAGTACTTC. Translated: CASSTRTYEQYF.

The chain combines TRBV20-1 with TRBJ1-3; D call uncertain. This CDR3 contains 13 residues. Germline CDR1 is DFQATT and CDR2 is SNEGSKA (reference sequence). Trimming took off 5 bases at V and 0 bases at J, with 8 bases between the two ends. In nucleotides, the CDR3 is TGCAGTGCTTATAAGAGCTCTGGAAACACCATATATTTT. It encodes CSAYKSSGNTIYF.

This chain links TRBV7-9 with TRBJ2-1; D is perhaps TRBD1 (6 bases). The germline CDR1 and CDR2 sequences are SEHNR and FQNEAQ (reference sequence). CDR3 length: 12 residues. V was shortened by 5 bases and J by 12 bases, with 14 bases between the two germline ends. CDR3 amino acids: CASSPSTGLQFF. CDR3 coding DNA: TGTGCCAGCAGCCCCTCGACAGGACTGCAGTTCTTC.

CDR3 DNA sequence: TGCGCCAGCAGCGGAGCCTTGAATCCGGGGGGAAGCTCCTACAATGAGCAGTTCTTC. Its protein product is CASSGALNPGGSSYNEQFF. V gene TRBV5-1 combines with J gene TRBJ2-1, with 7 bases lining up with TRBD2. This CDR3 region has 19 residues. CDR1 and CDR2 from the germline V gene are SGHRS and YFSETQ. J lost 0 bases, V lost 4 bases, and 16 bases had no gene match.

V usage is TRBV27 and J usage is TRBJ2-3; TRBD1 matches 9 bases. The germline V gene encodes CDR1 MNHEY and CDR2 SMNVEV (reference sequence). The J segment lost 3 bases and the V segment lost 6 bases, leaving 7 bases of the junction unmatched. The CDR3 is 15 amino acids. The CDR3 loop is CASRDRGTVTDTQYF. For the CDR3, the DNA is TGTGCCAGCAGGGACAGGGGAACTGTAACAGATACGCAGTATTTT.

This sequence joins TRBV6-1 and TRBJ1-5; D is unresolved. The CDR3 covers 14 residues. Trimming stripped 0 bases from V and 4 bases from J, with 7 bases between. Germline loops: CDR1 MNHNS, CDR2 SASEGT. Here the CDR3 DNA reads TGTGCCAGCAGTGAAGCGAACACGAATCAGCCCCAGCATTTT. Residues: CASSEANTNQPQHF.

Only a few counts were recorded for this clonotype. In nucleotides, the CDR3 is TGTGCCAGCAGTTCGGACGGCAACTATGGCTACACCTTC. Translated, it gives CASSSDGNYGYTF. The chain employs TRBV12-3 or TRBV12-4 and TRBJ1-2, with unresolved D. The CDR3 contains 13 residues. V lost 4 bases, J lost 2 bases, and 8 bases lay in between.

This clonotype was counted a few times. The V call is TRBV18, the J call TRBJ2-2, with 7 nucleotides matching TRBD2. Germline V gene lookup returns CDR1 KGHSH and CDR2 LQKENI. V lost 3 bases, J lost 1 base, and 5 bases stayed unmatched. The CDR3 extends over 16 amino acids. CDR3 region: CASSPRDYRNTGELFF. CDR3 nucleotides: TGTGCCAGCTCACCTCGGGACTACCGGAACACCGGGGAGCTGTTTTTT. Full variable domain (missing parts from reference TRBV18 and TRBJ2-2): NAGVMQNPRHLVRRRGQEARLRCSPMKGHSHVYWYRQLPEEGLKFMVYLQKENIIDESGMPKERFSAEFPKEGPSILRIQQVVRGDSAAYFCASSPRDYRNTGELFFGEGSRLTVL.

This CDR3 reads CASSLTGFGLSNQPQHF. CDR3 coding DNA: TGTGCCAGCAGTTTAACAGGCTTCGGTTTAAGCAATCAGCCCCAGCATTTT. The chain employs TRBV12-3 or TRBV12-4 and TRBJ1-5, with D tentatively TRBD1 (5 bases). Trimming stripped 2 bases from V and 1 base from J, with 15 bases between. The CDR3 runs to 17 residues.

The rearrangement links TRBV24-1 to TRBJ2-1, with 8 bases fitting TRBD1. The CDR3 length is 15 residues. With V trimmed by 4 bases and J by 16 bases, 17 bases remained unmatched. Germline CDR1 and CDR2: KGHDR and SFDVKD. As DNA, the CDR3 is TGTGCCACCAGTGAGGGGGCTACAGGGGGTGGACCGAGATTCTTC. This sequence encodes CATSEGATGGGPRFF.

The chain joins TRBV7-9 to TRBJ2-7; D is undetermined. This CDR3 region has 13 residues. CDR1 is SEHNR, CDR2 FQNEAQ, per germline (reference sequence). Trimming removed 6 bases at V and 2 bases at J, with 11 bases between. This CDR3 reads CASSSFSPYEQYF. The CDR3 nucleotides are TGTGCCAGCAGTTCCTTTTCCCCCTACGAGCAGTACTTC.

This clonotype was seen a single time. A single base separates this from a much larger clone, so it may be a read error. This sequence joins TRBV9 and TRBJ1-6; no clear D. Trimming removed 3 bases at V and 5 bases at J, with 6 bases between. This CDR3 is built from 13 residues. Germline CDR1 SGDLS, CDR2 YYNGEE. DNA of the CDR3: TGTGCCAGCAGCGCAGCTGATAATTCACCCCTCCACTTT. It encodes CASSAADNSPLHF. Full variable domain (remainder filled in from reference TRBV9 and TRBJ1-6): DSGVTQTPKHLITATGQRVTLRCSPRSGDLSVYWYQQSLDQGLQFLIQYYNGEERAKGNILERFSAQQFPDLHSELNLSSLELGDSALYFCASSAADNSPLHFGNGTRLTVT.

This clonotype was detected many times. CDR3 loop: CAWSVSEQFF. CDR3 bases: TGTGCCTGGAGTGTTAGTGAGCAGTTCTTC. The chain carries TRBV30 and TRBJ2-1; D gene ambiguous. CDR3 length: 10 residues. V was pared by 0 bases and J by 9 bases, with 3 bases between. Looked up from germline, CDR1 is GTSNPN and CDR2 is SVGIG (reference sequence).